A selection of T cell receptor beta chains follows, all from one sample in a study of beta chain features in type 1 diabetes. Clones were sequenced by immunoSEQ multiplex PCR, and TCRdb holds only the in-frame ones, with some missing. The sample contains 160,000 or so clones, around 8.3% of which appear only once. Sequencing was done on a sample of central memory CD4+ T cells from blood. These receptors originate from a woman under 30 with type 1 diabetes. The CDR3 runs from the conserved cysteine through the conserved F or W. A D gene is named only where the DNA matches it firmly. Clone size is stated in some rows and not others, as once, few, many or a class when expanded.

V	size	D	J	CDR3	DNA
TRBV28	few	.	TRBJ1-2	CASSNARVSGYTF	TGTGCCAGCAGCAATGCGCGGGTCAGCGGCTACACCTTC
TRBV30	.	TRBD1	TRBJ1-3	CAWQGANKGNTIYF	TGTGCCTGGCAGGGGGCGAATAAAGGAAACACCATATATTTT
TRBV23-1	few	TRBD1	TRBJ2-1	CASSQGIGDRNSNEQFF	TGCGCCAGCAGTCAAGGGATTGGGGACAGAAATAGCAATGAGCAGTTCTTC
TRBV19	few	.	TRBJ2-4	CASSMGLAKNIQYF	TGTGCCAGTAGTATGGGACTAGCCAAAAACATTCAGTACTTC
TRBV9	.	.	TRBJ2-3	CARTWRRADTQYF	TGTGCCAGGACTTGGAGGAGGGCAGATACGCAGTATTTT
TRBV6-6	few	.	TRBJ1-2	CASSTRTGFNGYTF	TGTGCCAGCAGCACTAGAACAGGGTTTAATGGCTACACCTTC
TRBV5-1	few	.	TRBJ2-1	CASSSWGDSYNEQFF	TGCGCCAGCAGCTCATGGGGGGACTCCTACAATGAGCAGTTCTTC
TRBV7-2	.	.	TRBJ2-1	CASSVNRVNEQFF	TGTGCCAGCAGCGTAAACAGGGTCAATGAGCAGTTCTTC
TRBV9	.	.	TRBJ2-3	CASSVGAPSTDTQYF	TGTGCCAGCAGCGTAGGGGCCCCTAGCACAGATACGCAGTATTTT
TRBV11-3	few	TRBD1	TRBJ2-1	CASSLDRGRFNEQFF	TGTGCCAGCAGCCTCGACAGGGGACGGTTCAATGAGCAGTTCTTC
TRBV11-3	few	TRBD2	TRBJ2-5	CASSLGSSGETQYF	TGTGCCAGCAGCTTGGGGTCTAGCGGAGAGACCCAGTACTTC
TRBV25-1	few	TRBD1	TRBJ1-1	CASSKTGGAFF	TGTGCCAGCAGTAAGACAGGGGGAGCTTTCTTT
TRBV7-9	.	.	TRBJ2-3	CASSSSGWGTDTQYF	TGTGCCAGCAGCTCCAGCGGGTGGGGCACAGATACGCAGTATTTT
TRBV15	few	.	TRBJ1-4	CATSREQGNEKLFF	TGTGCCACCAGCAGGGAACAGGGTAATGAAAAACTGTTTTTT
TRBV28	.	.	TRBJ2-3	CASSLGTEPTDTQYF	TGTGCCAGCAGTTTAGGTACAGAACCCACAGATACGCAGTATTTT
TRBV13	few	.	TRBJ2-5	CASSGGPGETQYF	TGTGCCAGCAGTGGGGGCCCGGGAGAGACCCAGTACTTC
TRBV11-2	once	TRBD2	TRBJ2-3	CASSARLAGGLTDTQYF	TGTGCCAGCAGCGCTCGACTAGCGGGCGGACTCACAGATACGCAGTATTTT
TRBV11-3	.	TRBD2	TRBJ2-1	CASSSQRGGSYNEQFF	TGTGCCAGCAGTTCCCAGCGGGGGGGGTCATACAATGAGCAGTTCTTC
TRBV19	few	.	TRBJ1-2	CASSLTSGFDYGYTF	TGTGCCAGTAGTTTAACCTCAGGGTTTGACTATGGCTACACCTTC
TRBV30	few	.	TRBJ2-2	CAWDQGYTGELFF	TGTGCCTGGGATCAGGGGTACACCGGGGAGCTGTTTTTT
TRBV27	few	TRBD1	TRBJ2-7	CASSPRTGGGSYEQYF	TGTGCCAGCAGTCCGCGGACAGGGGGCGGCTCCTACGAGCAGTACTTC
TRBV6-5	.	TRBD1	TRBJ2-7	CASSPSGQGIYEQYF	TGTGCCAGCAGCCCCTCGGGACAGGGCATCTACGAGCAGTACTTC
TRBV5-1	few	TRBD2	TRBJ2-3	CASSIGLEGDTQYF	TGCGCCAGCAGCATCGGACTAGAGGGGGATACGCAGTATTTT
TRBV30	.	.	TRBJ1-4	CAWSVGGDNEKLFF	TGTGCCTGGAGTGTTGGGGGGGATAATGAAAAACTGTTTTTT
TRBV28	few	TRBD1	TRBJ2-5	CASSKPGQGSGTQYF	TGTGCCAGCAGTAAACCGGGACAGGGGTCGGGGACCCAGTACTTC
TRBV11-2	few	TRBD2	TRBJ2-1	CASSLLAGGVHEQFF	TGTGCCAGCAGCTTACTAGCGGGAGGGGTTCATGAGCAGTTCTTC
TRBV2	few	TRBD1	TRBJ2-1	CASRPRTGVSTNEQFF	TGTGCCAGCAGACCAAGGACAGGGGTCAGCACTAATGAGCAGTTCTTC
TRBV7-3	few	TRBD2	TRBJ2-7	CASSLKSPRLAATYEQYF	TGTGCCAGCAGCCTAAAGTCCCCTCGACTAGCGGCTACCTACGAGCAGTACTTC
TRBV5-1	few	TRBD1	TRBJ1-2	CASSLDRDIYGYTF	TGCGCCAGCAGCCTAGACAGGGACATCTATGGCTACACCTTC
TRBV5-1	many	TRBD2	TRBJ2-3	CASSPWTSGVTDTQYF	TGCGCCAGCAGCCCCTGGACTAGCGGGGTCACAGATACGCAGTATTTT
TRBV2	few	.	TRBJ1-6	CASTSGGVTSPLHF	TGTGCCAGCACCTCCGGAGGGGTAACGTCACCCCTCCACTTT
TRBV28	.	.	TRBJ2-7	CASSLLGQNYEQYF	TGTGCCAGCAGTTTACTCGGACAGAACTACGAGCAGTACTTC
TRBV27	many	.	TRBJ2-1	CASRLYNEQFF	TGTGCCAGCAGACTTTACAATGAGCAGTTCTTC
TRBV7-2	.	.	TRBJ2-5	CASSVPGEETQYF	TGTGCCAGCAGCGTACCGGGAGAAGAGACCCAGTACTTC
TRBV28	.	.	TRBJ2-7	CASKSETGETYEQYF	TGTGCCAGCAAGTCCGAAACAGGAGAAACCTACGAGCAGTACTTC
TRBV10-3	many	.	TRBJ2-5	CAIRERPGETQYF	TGTGCCATCAGGGAAAGACCAGGAGAGACCCAGTACTTC
TRBV29-1	many	TRBD1	TRBJ2-1	CSVKDRNGNEQFF	TGCAGCGTGAAGGACAGGAACGGCAATGAGCAGTTCTTC
TRBV6-5	few	.	TRBJ1-3	CASSYSIPRSGNTIYF	TGTGCCAGCAGTTACTCGATTCCGCGATCTGGAAACACCATATATTTT